This T cell receptor (beta chain) was sequenced during a study of blood T cells in healthy people across ages. As to this clonotype: Its antigen is currently unknown.

The CDR3 runs 14 residues. CDR1 and CDR2 (germline): DFQATT, SNEGSKA (reference sequence). The trim removed 5 bases at V and 5 bases at J, leaving 8 bases unmatched. The use of a sample-barcoded 5' primer and a J-beta primer mix characterized a second PCR of roughly 6 to 12 cycles. At least 2.5 million CDR3-containing paired-end reads were obtained per sample. TCRdb recomputed calls from the 5' RACE reads with MiXCR, one row per CDR3 protein. The table lists 780,000 or so distinct CDR3 sequences, 56% of them singletons. Findings and limits, study-wide: Naive T cell percentage showed a strong correlation with the diversity of TCR beta. Estimated diversity across one million T cells was deemed an underestimate.

The TCR comes from a man aged 35 to 55 in good health. The V call is TRBV20-1, the J call TRBJ2-1; 8 bases are a match to TRBD2. The source material was blood. Written as DNA, the CDR3 is TGCAGTGCTTACGGGGGGGCGAAGAACAATGAGCAGTTCTTC. Its translation: CSAYGGAKNNEQFF.